The 15 T cell receptor beta chains given below trace back to one sample, sequenced in a study of OX40 agonist ivuxolimab in advanced cancers. Using immunoSEQ multiplex PCR, the repertoire was profiled, and TCRdb retains in-frame clones only, with some absent. The table records roughly 55,000 clones, over 70% of them present only once. Here the sequenced sample was CD4+ or CD8+ T cells sorted from blood, taken in a trial of the OX40 agonist ivuxolimab. The receptors here all came from an adult with an advanced solid tumor such as melanoma, head and neck, liver or kidney cancer.

The DNA for the CDR3 is TGTGCCAGCTCGATAAGGGAGCCAAACACCGGGGAGCTGTTTTTT. It specifies CASSIREPNTGELFF. The chain combines TRBV6-1 with TRBJ2-2; tentatively, D is TRBD2 (5 bases). V was cut by 8 bases and J by 2 bases, with 15 bases left in between. The CDR3 consists of 15 residues. The germline CDR1 and CDR2 sequences are MNHNS and SASEGT.

Only a few counts were recorded for this clone. Written as DNA, the CDR3 is TGCAGCGTTGGTTTGGGTCCCACCGCAGCTTTCTTT. Translation: CSVGLGPTAAFF. This chain uses TRBV29-1 with TRBJ1-1; D not resolved. Per germline, CDR1 SQVTM and CDR2 ANQGSEA. V was shortened by 4 bases and J by 10 bases, with 16 bases between the two germline ends. CDR3 length: 12 residues.

The chain employs TRBV30 and TRBJ2-7; D tentatively reads TRBD1 or TRBD2 (5 bases each). Trimming left V 1 base short and J 3 bases short, with 7 bases between. The CDR3 runs to 12 residues. Germline CDR1 GTSNPN, CDR2 SVGIG (reference sequence). The CDR3, as DNA: TGTGCCTGGAGTGCGAGGGGCTACGAGCAGTACTTC. Protein: CAWSARGYEQYF.

The rearrangement uses TRBV4-1 and TRBJ1-1, with 12 bases matching TRBD1. CDR1 MGHRA and CDR2 YSYEKL come from the germline V gene. The CDR3 totals 17 residues. The J segment lost 3 bases and the V segment lost 4 bases, leaving 9 bases of the junction unmatched. The CDR3 nucleotides are TGCGCCAGCAGCCCAGGGACAGGGGGCCCCCGGTACACTGAAGCTTTCTTT. This codes for CASSPGTGGPRYTEAFF.

There are a few counts of this clone. The J gene is TRBJ1-4, the V gene TRBV28, with 7 bases matching TRBD1. Germline-derived CDR1 and CDR2 are MDHEN and SYDVKM. The V and J ends lost 3 bases and 11 bases, in that order; junction bases with no gene match: 3. This CDR3 contains 12 residues. The CDR3 here is CASSLDRSKLFF. The CDR3, as DNA: TGTGCCAGCAGTTTGGACAGGTCGAAACTGTTTTTT.

The V call is TRBV10-2, the J call TRBJ2-1; 9 nucleotides agree with TRBD2. J gave up 9 bases and V 4 bases, and 7 bases lay outside the gene matches. The CDR3 has 14 residues. CDR1 and CDR2 (germline): WSHSY, SAAADI. The CDR3 DNA reads TGCGCCAGCAGTGGGGGCGGGGGGGCAGGTGAGCAGTTCTTC. Protein product: CASSGGGGAGEQFF.

The chain has TRBV7-2 and TRBJ1-6; no reliable D call. The CDR3 is 14 amino acids. The ends were cut back, 0 bases at V and 7 bases at J, with 7 bases in the middle. The germline gives CDR1 SGHTA, CDR2 FQGNSA. CDR3 DNA sequence: TGTGCCAGCAGCTTAGCAGATGAGAATTCACCCCTCCACTTT. It translates to CASSLADENSPLHF.

The chain links TRBV29-1 to TRBJ1-4; a weak D match, TRBD1 (5 bases). Germline loops: CDR1 SQVTM, CDR2 ANQGSEA. The ends were cut back, 3 bases at V and 0 bases at J, with 8 bases in the middle. The CDR3 sequence is 14 residues long. The CDR3 nucleotides are TGCAGCGTTGATGGGGGACCAACTAATGAAAAACTGTTTTTT. Protein sequence: CSVDGGPTNEKLFF. The full variable domain, its missing parts supplied by reference TRBV29-1 and TRBJ1-4, is SAVISQKPSRDICQRGTSLTIQCQVDSQVTMMFWYRQQPGQSLTLIATANQGSEATYESGFVIDKFPISRPNLTFSTLTVSNMSPEDSSIYLCSVDGGPTNEKLFFGSGTQLSVL.

The CDR3 DNA reads TGCGCCAGCAGCCAAGGCGTCGGCGGGGCCGTAATAAACACAGATACGCAGTATTTT. Amino acid sequence: CASSQGVGGAVINTDTQYF. The J gene is TRBJ2-3, the V gene TRBV4-1, with a possible D match to TRBD2 (6 bases). CDR1 and CDR2 (germline): MGHRA, YSYEKL. The CDR3 length is 19 residues. Trimming pared 1 base from V and 2 bases from J, leaving 22 bases between.

The DNA for the CDR3 is TGTGCCACCAGCAGAGATCGTCGGGGGACTAGCACAGATACGCAGTATTTT. Protein product: CATSRDRRGTSTDTQYF. V gene TRBV15 combines with J gene TRBJ2-3; TRBD2 might be the D (6 bases). The CDR3 is 17 amino acids. The V gene lost 0 bases and the J gene lost 0 bases, with 13 bases spanning the gap. CDR1 is LNHNV, CDR2 YYDKDF, per germline (reference sequence).

The chain joins TRBV5-4 to TRBJ2-6, with D maybe TRBD1 (5 bases). CDR3 length equals 16 residues. Trimming pared 1 base from V and 3 bases from J, leaving 11 bases between. The V gene's germline CDR1 is SGHNT and CDR2 YYREEE (reference sequence). The CDR3 bases are TGTGCCAGCAGCTTGAGGTCAGGGTATGGGGCCAACGTCCTGACTTTC. Encoded protein: CASSLRSGYGANVLTF.

The chain uses TRBV4-1 and TRBJ2-5; 7 nucleotides agree with TRBD1. The germline V gene has CDR1 MGHRA and CDR2 YSYEKL. This CDR3 region has 16 residues. J lost 1 base, V lost 1 base, and 6 bases had no gene match. The CDR3 DNA is TGCGCCAGCAGCCAAGCCCAGGGGGTTACCCAAGAGACCCAGTACTTC. As protein: CASSQAQGVTQETQYF.

This chain joins TRBV6-5 and TRBJ2-5, with 9 bases lining up with TRBD2. Trimming at V came to 5 bases and at J to 5 bases, leaving 9 bases not matched to a gene. The germline V gene encodes CDR1 MNHEY and CDR2 SVGAGI. The CDR3 is 15 amino acids. The CDR3 spells CASSGLGGGDETQYF. CDR3 coding DNA: TGTGCCAGCAGTGGGCTGGGCGGGGGGGATGAGACCCAGTACTTC.

V is TRBV30 and J is TRBJ1-1; a weak D match, TRBD1 (6 bases). Germline V gene lookup returns CDR1 GTSNPN and CDR2 SVGIG (reference sequence). Trimming removed 2 bases from V and 7 bases from J, with 17 bases in between. CDR3 size: 14 residues. The chain's CDR3 is CAWSNRQVRFEAFF. The CDR3 nucleotides read TGTGCCTGGAGTAACCGACAGGTGAGGTTTGAAGCTTTCTTT.

CDR3: CASSLSGGIQETQYF. CDR3 sequence (DNA): TGCGCCAGCAGTTTAAGCGGGGGGATCCAAGAGACCCAGTACTTC. The chain joins TRBV5-1 to TRBJ2-5, with TRBD2 identical over 9 bases. CDR3 length equals 15 residues. Germline V CDR1 and CDR2: SGHRS, YFSETQ. With V trimmed by 5 bases and J by 1 base, 6 bases remained unmatched.